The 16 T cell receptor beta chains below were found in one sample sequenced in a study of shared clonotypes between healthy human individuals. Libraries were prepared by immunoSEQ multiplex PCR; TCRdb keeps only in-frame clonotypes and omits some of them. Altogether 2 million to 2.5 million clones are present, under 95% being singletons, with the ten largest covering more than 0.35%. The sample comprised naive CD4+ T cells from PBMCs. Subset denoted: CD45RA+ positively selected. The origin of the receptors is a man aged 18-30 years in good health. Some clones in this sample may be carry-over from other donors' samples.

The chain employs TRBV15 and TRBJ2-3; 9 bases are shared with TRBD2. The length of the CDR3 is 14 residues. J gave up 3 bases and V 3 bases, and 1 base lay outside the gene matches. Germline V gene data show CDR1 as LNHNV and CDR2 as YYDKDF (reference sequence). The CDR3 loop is CATSSGLATDTQYF. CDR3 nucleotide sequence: TGTGCCACCAGCAGCGGACTAGCGACAGATACGCAGTATTTT.

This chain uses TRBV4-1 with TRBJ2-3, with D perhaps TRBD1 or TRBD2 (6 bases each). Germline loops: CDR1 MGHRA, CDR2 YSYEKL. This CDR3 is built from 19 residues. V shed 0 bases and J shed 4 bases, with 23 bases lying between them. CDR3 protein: CASSQDRGWGETGADTQYF. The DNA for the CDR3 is TGCGCCAGCAGCCAAGACCGAGGATGGGGGGAGACAGGTGCAGATACGCAGTATTTT.

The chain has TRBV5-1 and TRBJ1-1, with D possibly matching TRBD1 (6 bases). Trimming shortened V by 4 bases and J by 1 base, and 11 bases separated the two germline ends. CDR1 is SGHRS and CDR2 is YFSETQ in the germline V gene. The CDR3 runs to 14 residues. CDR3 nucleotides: TGCGCCAGCAGCACGCAGGGACAGAACACTGAAGCTTTCTTT. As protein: CASSTQGQNTEAFF.

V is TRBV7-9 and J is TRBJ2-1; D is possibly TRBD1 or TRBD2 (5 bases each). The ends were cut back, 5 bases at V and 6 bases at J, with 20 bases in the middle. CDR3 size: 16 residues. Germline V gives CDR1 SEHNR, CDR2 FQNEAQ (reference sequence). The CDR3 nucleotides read TGTGCCAGCAGCCCTGTTGAGGCAGGGCGGGCCAATGAGCAGTTCTTC. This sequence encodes CASSPVEAGRANEQFF.

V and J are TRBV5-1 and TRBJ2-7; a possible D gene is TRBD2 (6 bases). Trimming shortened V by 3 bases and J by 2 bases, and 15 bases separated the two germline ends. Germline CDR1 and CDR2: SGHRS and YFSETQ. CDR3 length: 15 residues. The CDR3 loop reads CASSSGGTAPYEQYF. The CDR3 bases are TGCGCCAGCAGCTCGGGCGGGACGGCCCCCTACGAGCAGTACTTC.

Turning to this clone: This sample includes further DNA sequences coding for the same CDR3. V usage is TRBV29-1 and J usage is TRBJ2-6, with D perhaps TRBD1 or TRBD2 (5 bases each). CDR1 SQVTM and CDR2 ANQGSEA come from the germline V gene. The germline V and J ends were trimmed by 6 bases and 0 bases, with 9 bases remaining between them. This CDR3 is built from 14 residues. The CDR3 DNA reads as TGCAGCGTCGGTGGGGGCTCTGGGGCCAACGTCCTGACTTTC. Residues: CSVGGGSGANVLTF.

The CDR3, as DNA: TGTGCCAGCAGTTACGGCAGGACCAATCAGCCCCAGCATTTT. Its protein product is CASSYGRTNQPQHF. The V call is TRBV6-5, the J call TRBJ1-5, with D unclear. The V gene lost 2 bases and the J gene lost 3 bases, with 8 bases spanning the gap. CDR3 size: 14 residues. Germline V CDR1 and CDR2: MNHEY, SVGAGI.

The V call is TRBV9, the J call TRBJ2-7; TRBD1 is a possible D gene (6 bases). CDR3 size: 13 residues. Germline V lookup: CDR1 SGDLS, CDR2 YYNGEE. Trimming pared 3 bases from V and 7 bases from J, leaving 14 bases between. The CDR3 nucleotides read TGTGCCAGCAGCGCCTCCTCTCAGGGGGAGCAGTACTTC. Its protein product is CASSASSQGEQYF.

CDR3 coding DNA: TGTGCCAGCACGCTTAGGGGGGGTGGTTTCGCCGGGGAGCTGTTTTTT. Its protein is CASTLRGGGFAGELFF. The rearrangement joins TRBV7-9 to TRBJ2-2; maybe TRBD2 (7 bases). CDR3 length equals 16 residues. Germline CDR1 reads SEHNR; CDR2 reads FQNEAQ (reference sequence). Trimming shortened V by 7 bases and J by 6 bases, and 21 bases separated the two germline ends.

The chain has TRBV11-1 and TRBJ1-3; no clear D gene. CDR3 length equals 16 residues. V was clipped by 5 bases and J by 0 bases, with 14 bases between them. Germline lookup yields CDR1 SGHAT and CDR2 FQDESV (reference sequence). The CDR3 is CASSLEIRNSGNTIYF. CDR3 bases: TGTGCCAGCAGCCTCGAAATCCGTAACTCTGGAAACACCATATATTTT. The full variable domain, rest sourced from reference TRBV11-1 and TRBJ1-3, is EAEVAQSPRYKITEKSQAVAFWCDPISGHATLYWYRQILGQGPELLVQFQDESVVDDSQLPKDRFSAERLKGVDSTLKIQPAELGDSAMYLCASSLEIRNSGNTIYFGEGSWLTVV.

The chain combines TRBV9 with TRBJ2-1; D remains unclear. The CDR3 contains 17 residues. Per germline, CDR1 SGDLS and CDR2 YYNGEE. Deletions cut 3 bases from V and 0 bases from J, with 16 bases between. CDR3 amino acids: CASSDPVTQSSYNEQFF. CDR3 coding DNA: TGTGCCAGCAGCGACCCGGTCACCCAAAGCTCCTACAATGAGCAGTTCTTC.

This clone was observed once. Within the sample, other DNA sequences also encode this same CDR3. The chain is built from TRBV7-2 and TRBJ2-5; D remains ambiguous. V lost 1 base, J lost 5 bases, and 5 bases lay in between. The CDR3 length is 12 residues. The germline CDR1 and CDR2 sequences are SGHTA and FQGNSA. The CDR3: CASSLGYETQYF. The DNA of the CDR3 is TGTGCCAGCAGCTTAGGGTATGAGACCCAGTACTTC.

CDR3 sequence reads: CASSPDLVYNEQFF. CDR3 nucleotide sequence: TGTGCCAGCAGCCCGGACTTAGTATACAATGAGCAGTTCTTC. The J gene is TRBJ2-1, the V gene TRBV7-6; tentatively, D is TRBD2 (5 bases). This CDR3 is built from 14 residues. Germline CDR1 SGHVS, CDR2 FNYEAQ. Deletions cut 5 bases from V and 4 bases from J, with 12 bases between.

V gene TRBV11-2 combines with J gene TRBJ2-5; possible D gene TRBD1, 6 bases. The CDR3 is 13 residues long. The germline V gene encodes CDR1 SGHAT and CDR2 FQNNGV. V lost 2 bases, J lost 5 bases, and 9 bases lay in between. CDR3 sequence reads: CASSLRGWETQYF. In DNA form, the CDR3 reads TGTGCCAGCAGCTTAAGGGGGTGGGAGACCCAGTACTTC.

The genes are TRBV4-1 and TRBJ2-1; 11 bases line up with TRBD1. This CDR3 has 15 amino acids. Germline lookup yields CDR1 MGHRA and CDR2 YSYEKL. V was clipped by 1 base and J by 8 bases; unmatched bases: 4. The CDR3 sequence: CASSQGTGGRDEQFF. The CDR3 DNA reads TGCGCCAGCAGCCAAGGGACAGGGGGCCGGGATGAGCAGTTCTTC.

CDR3 sequence (DNA): TGTGCCAGCAGCGTAGGGAGTGGGGGCTGGGGAAACACCATATATTTT. The encoded protein is CASSVGSGGWGNTIYF. The J gene is TRBJ1-3, the V gene TRBV9, with D perhaps matching TRBD1 (6 bases). CDR1 and CDR2 (germline): SGDLS, YYNGEE. Trimming took 0 bases from V and 4 from J, leaving 14 bases between them. CDR3 length equals 16 residues.